This TCR beta chain was sequenced in a study of shared clonotypes between healthy human individuals. Some clones are missing from TCRdb's copy, which holds only in-frame ones; the method was immunoSEQ multiplex PCR. The sample has roughly 1,600,000 clones, around 98.5% seen once; the top ten hold 0.36%. Sequencing input: naive CD4+ T cells sorted from blood. The subset: CD45RA+ positively selected. The sequence was collected from a man under 40 in good health.

CDR3 loop: CASRHGLARPNEQYF. The DNA of the CDR3 is TGTGCAAGTCGCCATGGACTAGCGCGACCTAACGAGCAGTACTTC. The V call is TRBV12-2, the J call TRBJ2-7; the table's D call of TRBD2 was not tested on the DNA. TRBV12-2 is marked as a pseudogene. This CDR3 is built from 15 residues.